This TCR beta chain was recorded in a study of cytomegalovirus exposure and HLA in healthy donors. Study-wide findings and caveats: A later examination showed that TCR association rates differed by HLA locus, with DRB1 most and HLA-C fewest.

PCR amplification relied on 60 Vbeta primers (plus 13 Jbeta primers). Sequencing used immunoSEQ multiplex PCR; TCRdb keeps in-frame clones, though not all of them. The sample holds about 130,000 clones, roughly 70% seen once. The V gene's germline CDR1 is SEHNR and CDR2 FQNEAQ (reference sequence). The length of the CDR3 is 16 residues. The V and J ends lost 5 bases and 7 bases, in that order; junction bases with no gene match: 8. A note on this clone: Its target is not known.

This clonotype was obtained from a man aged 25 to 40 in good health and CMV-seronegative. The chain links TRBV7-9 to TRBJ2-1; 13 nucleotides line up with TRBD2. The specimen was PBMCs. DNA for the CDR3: TGTGCCAGCAGCCGACGGGGACTAGCGGGAACGAATGAGCAGTTCTTC. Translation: CASSRRGLAGTNEQFF.